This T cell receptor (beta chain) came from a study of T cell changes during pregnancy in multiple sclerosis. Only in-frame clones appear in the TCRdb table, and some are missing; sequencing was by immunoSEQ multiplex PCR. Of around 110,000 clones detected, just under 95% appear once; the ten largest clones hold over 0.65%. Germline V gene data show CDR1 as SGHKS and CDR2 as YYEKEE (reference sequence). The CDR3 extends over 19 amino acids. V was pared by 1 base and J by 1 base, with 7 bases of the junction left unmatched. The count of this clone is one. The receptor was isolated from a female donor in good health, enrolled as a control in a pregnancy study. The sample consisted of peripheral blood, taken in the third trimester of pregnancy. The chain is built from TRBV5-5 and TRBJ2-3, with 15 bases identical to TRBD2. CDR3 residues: CASSLLGRTSGGGTDTQYF. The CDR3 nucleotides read TGTGCCAGCAGCTTGTTAGGTAGGACTAGCGGGGGGGGCACAGATACGCAGTATTTT.